This T cell receptor (beta chain) was sequenced during a study of shared clonotypes between healthy human individuals. The overall study: Donor ages ranged 18 to 49 years: two women, a few men.

As regards this clone: The antigen remains unidentified.

The study, taken as a whole, reports: At large depth, rarefaction still showed sorted-subset sequencing to be incomplete.

The genomic DNA of each subset was split evenly across several immunoSEQ plates. Each replicate PCR on the sorted subsets used roughly 210 ng DNA (about 30,000 T cell genomes). Produced via immunoSEQ multiplex PCR; TCRdb's table is partial and in-frame only. The sample contains approximately 1,000,000 clones, 75% to 80% of which appear only once. The source material was memory CD4+ T cells from PBMCs. This sample's subset: CD45RA-negative fraction. The sequence was obtained from a man between 18 and 29 years old in good health. Some clones in this sample may be carry-over from other donors' samples.

As DNA, the CDR3 is TGTGCCAGCAGCGTAGCTTTAGGGAGAGATACGCAGTATTTT. This translates into CASSVALGRDTQYF. This chain joins TRBV9 and TRBJ2-3, with D possibly being TRBD2 (5 bases). V was cut by 0 bases and J by 5 bases, with 10 bases left in between. Germline V gene lookup returns CDR1 SGDLS and CDR2 YYNGEE. The CDR3 sequence is 14 residues long.